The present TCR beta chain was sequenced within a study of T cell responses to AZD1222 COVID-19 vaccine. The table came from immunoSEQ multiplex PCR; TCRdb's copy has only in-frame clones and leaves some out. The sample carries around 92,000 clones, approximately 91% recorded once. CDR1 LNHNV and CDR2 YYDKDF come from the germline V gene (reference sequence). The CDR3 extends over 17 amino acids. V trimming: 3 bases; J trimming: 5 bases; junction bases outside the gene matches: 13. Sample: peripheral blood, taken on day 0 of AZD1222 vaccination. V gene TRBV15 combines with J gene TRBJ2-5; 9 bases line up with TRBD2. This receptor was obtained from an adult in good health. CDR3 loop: CATSRALAGPGRETQYF. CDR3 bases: TGTGCCACCAGCAGGGCTCTAGCGGGACCGGGGAGGGAGACCCAGTACTTC. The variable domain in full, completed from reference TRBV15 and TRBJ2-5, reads DAMVIQNPRYQVTQFGKPVTLSCSQTLNHNVMYWYQQKSSQAPKLLFHYYDKDFNNEADTPDNFQSRRPNTSFCFLDIRSPGLGDTAMYLCATSRALAGPGRETQYFGPGTRLLVL.